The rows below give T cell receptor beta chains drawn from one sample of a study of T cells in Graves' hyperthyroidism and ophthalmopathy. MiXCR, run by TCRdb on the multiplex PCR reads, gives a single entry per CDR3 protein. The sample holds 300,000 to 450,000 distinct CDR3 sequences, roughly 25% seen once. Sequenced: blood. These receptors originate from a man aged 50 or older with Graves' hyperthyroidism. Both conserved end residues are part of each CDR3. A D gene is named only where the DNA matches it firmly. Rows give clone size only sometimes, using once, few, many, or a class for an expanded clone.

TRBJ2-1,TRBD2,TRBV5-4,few,TGTGCCAGCAGCTTGGCGGGGCGGGTACTAGCGGGAGGAGAGGATGAGCAGTTCTTC,CASSLAGRVLAGGEDEQFF
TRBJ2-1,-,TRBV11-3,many,TGTGCCAGCAGCTTAGCCTCTAGCTCCTACAATGAGCAGTTCTTC,CASSLASSSYNEQFF
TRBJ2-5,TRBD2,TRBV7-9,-,TGTGCCAGCACCAGCGGGATAAAAGAGACCCAGTACTTC,CASTSGIKETQYF
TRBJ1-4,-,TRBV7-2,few,TGTGCCAGCAGCTTTCTCCGCCTAACTAATGAAAAACTGTTTTTT,CASSFLRLTNEKLFF
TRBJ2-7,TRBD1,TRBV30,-,TGTGCCTGGAGGGGGGACCGGACAGGGGAGGGGTACGAGCAGTACTTC,CAWRGDRTGEGYEQYF
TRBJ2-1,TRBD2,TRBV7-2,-,TGTGCCAGCAGCACGAGCGGGAGTGCCTACAATGAGCAGCTCTTC,CASSTSGSAYNEQLF
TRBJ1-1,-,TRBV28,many,TGTGCCAGCAGGGTTGCGGGGAACACTGAAGCTTTCTTT,CASRVAGNTEAFF
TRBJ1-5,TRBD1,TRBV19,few,TGTGCCAGTAGTATCTCGGGACAGAACAATCAGCCCCAGCATTTT,CASSISGQNNQPQHF
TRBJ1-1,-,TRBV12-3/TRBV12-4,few,TGTGCCAGCAGCCGCACTTGGACTGAAGCTTTCTTT,CASSRTWTEAFF
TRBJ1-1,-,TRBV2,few,TGTGCCAGCCGGTCCAGGGGAGAGGTTAACACTGAAGCTTTCTTT,CASRSRGEVNTEAFF
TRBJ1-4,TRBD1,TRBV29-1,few,TGCAGCGTCAAAAGGACAGGGCATGAAAAACTGTTTTTT,CSVKRTGHEKLFF
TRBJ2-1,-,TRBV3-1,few,TGTGCCAGCAGCCTAGAGGCTAGCAAGCAGTTCTTC,CASSLEASKQFF
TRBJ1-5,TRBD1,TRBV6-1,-,TGTGCCAGCAAAACAGGGGATCTGGGCAATCAGCCCCAGCATTTT,CASKTGDLGNQPQHF
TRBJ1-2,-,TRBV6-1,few,TGTGCCAGCAGTCTAATCGGACAGAGCTATGGCTACACCTTC,CASSLIGQSYGYTF
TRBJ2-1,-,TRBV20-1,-,TGCAGTGCCCGTCGTAGAGCCAACGACAATGAGCAGTTCTTC,CSARRRANDNEQFF
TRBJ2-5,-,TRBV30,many,TGTGCCTGGAGTGAGGTAGAGACCCAGTACTTC,CAWSEVETQYF
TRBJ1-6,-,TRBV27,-,TGTGCCAGCAGTTTCTCGGGACTCTCGGATTCACCCCTCCACTTT,CASSFSGLSDSPLHF
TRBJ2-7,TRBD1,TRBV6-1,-,TGTGCCAGCAGCCGGGGGACAGGGGGCAAGGACGAGCAGTACTTC,CASSRGTGGKDEQYF
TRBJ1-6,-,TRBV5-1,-,TGCGCCAGCAGCCATTACAGGGATTCACCCCTCCACTTT,CASSHYRDSPLHF
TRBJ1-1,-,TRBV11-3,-,TGTGCCAGCAGCTTAGGCAGTCCAGGGACGGGGATCGCTGAAGCTTTCTTT,CASSLGSPGTGIAEAFF
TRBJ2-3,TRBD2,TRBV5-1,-,TGCGCCAGCAGCTATTCAGCGGGAGTAAGCACAGATACGCAGTATTTT,CASSYSAGVSTDTQYF
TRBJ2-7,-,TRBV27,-,TGTGCCAGCAGTTATACAGGGCCGAACTACGAGCAGTACTTC,CASSYTGPNYEQYF
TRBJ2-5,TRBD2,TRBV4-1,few,TGCGCCAGCAGCCACGTCCTAGCGGGATTAGAAGAGACCCAGTACTTC,CASSHVLAGLEETQYF
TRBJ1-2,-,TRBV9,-,TGTGCCAGCAGCGTAGAAATCGGGCGCGGTGGCTACACCTTC,CASSVEIGRGGYTF
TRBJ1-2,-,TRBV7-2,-,TGTGCCAGCAGCTTAGGAGCAGGGCCCTACACCTTC,CASSLGAGPYTF
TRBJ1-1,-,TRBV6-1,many,TGTGCCAGCAAACCCCCCGGGGCAGGTGAAGCTTTCTTT,CASKPPGAGEAFF
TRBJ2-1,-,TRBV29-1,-,TGCAGCGTTGGGGAACTTGGCTTTGGTGAGCAGTTCTTC,CSVGELGFGEQFF
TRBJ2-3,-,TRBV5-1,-,TGCGCCAGCAGGTTCGGACTAGGGGGCTCTTCGGGTACGCAGTATTTT,CASRFGLGGSSGTQYF
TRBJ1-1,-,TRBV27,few,TGTGCCAGCAGACTGGGCCTGAACACTGAAGCTTTCTTT,CASRLGLNTEAFF
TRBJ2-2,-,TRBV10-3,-,TGTGCCATCAGTGGAGGACCTAACACCGGGGAGCTGTTTTTT,CAISGGPNTGELFF
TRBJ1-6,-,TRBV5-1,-,TGCGCCAGCAGCTTGGAACAGGGTGGAACTTCACCCCTCCACTTT,CASSLEQGGTSPLHF
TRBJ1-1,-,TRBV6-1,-,TGTGCCAGCAGGGACATCATGAACACTGAAGCTTTCTTT,CASRDIMNTEAFF
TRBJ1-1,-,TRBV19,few,TGTGCCAGTAGTATATACGTGAACACTGAAGCTTTCTTT,CASSIYVNTEAFF
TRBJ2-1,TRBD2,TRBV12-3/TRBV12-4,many,TGTGCCAGCAGTCCAATCGGGACTAGCGGGAGCCATGAGCAGTTCTTC,CASSPIGTSGSHEQFF
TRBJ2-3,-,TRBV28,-,TGTGCCAGCACCCTGGGGGGGCGGACAGATACGCAGTATTTT,CASTLGGRTDTQYF
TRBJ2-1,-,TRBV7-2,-,TGTGCCAGCAGCACCAGGGCGTCCTACAATGAGCAGTTCTTC,CASSTRASYNEQFF
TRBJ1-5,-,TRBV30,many,TGTGCCTGGAGTGGTGGCCTGGGGGGCAATCAGCCCCAGCATTTT,CAWSGGLGGNQPQHF
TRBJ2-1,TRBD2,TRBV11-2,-,TGTGCCAGCATGAGAATCAGCGGGAGCTCCTACAATGAGCAGTTCTTC,CASMRISGSSYNEQFF
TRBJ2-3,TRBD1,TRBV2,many,TGTGCCAGCAGTGGGCAGGGGGCAGATACGCAGTATTTT,CASSGQGADTQYF